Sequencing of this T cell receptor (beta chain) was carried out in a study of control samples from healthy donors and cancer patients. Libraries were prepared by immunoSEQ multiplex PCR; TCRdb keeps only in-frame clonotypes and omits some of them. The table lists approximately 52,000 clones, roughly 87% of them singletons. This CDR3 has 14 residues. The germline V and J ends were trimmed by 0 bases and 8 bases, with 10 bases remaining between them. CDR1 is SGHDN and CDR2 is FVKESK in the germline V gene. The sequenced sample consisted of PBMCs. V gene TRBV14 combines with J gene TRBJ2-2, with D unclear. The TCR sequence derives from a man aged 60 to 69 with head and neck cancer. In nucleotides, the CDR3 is TGTGCCAGCAGCCAAGACAGAAAACGAGGGGAGCTGTTTTTT. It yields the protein CASSQDRKRGELFF.